The 6 T cell receptor beta chains listed next were all sequenced from one sample in a study of blood T cell repertoires in COVID-19. Assay: immunoSEQ multiplex PCR; the TCRdb copy retains only in-frame clones and omits some. The top ten hold about 8.8% of the sample, which has approximately 270,000 clones, about nine tenths seen once. The sequenced material came from peripheral blood. These receptors were taken from a man in his forties with active or convalescent COVID-19.

This clone was recorded a few times. This rearrangement joins TRBV30 to TRBJ1-5; TRBD1 agrees at 10 bases. V lost 6 bases and J lost 1; bases outside the gene matches: 9. This CDR3 spans 16 amino acids. CDR1 and CDR2 from the germline V gene are GTSNPN and SVGIG (reference sequence). The CDR3 spells CACSDRGGWSNQPQHF. Here the CDR3 DNA reads TGTGCCTGTTCGGACAGGGGGGGTTGGAGCAATCAGCCCCAGCATTTT. Drawing the rest from reference TRBV30 and TRBJ1-5, the complete variable domain is SQTIHQWPATLVQPVGSPLSLECTVEGTSNPNLYWYRQAAGRGLQLLFYSVGIGQISSEVPQNLSASRPQDRQFILSSKKLLLSDSGFYLCACSDRGGWSNQPQHFGDGTRLSIL.

The gene calls are TRBV24-1 and TRBJ1-2; TRBD1 aligns across 7 bases. The CDR3 loop spans 13 amino acids. The ends lost 3 bases at V and 7 bases at J; junction bases unmatched: 4. Germline V gene data show CDR1 as KGHDR and CDR2 as SFDVKD. CDR3 protein: CATSDTTGTGYTF. CDR3 DNA: TGTGCCACCAGTGATACGACAGGGACTGGCTACACCTTC.

This clone has just one count. The chain uses TRBV11-2 and TRBJ2-3, with D perhaps TRBD2 (5 bases). This CDR3 contains 15 residues. V lost 6 bases to trimming and J lost 3 bases, with 16 bases between them. Germline V gene data show CDR1 as SGHAT and CDR2 as FQNNGV. CDR3 sequence (DNA): TGTGCCAGCAGGGGAACTCGGGGTTCAACAGATACGCAGTATTTT. It codes for CASRGTRGSTDTQYF. The full variable domain, its missing parts supplied by reference TRBV11-2 and TRBJ2-3, is EAGVAQSPRYKIIEKRQSVAFWCNPISGHATLYWYQQILGQGPKLLIQFQNNGVVDDSQLPKDRFSAERLKGVDSTLKIQPAKLEDSAVYLCASRGTRGSTDTQYFGPGTRLTVL.

This clone was observed a single time. This chain uses TRBV9 with TRBJ2-2, with TRBD1 matching 7 bases. The CDR3 loop spans 17 amino acids. The germline V gene has CDR1 SGDLS and CDR2 YYNGEE. Trimming took 1 base from V and 4 from J; bases not matched to a gene: 10. The DNA for the CDR3 is TGTGCCAGCAGCGTATCCGCGACAGGGTCTACCACCGGGGAGCTGTTTTTT. Its translation: CASSVSATGSTTGELFF. The whole variable domain, filled in from reference TRBV9 and TRBJ2-2, reads DSGVTQTPKHLITATGQRVTLRCSPRSGDLSVYWYQQSLDQGLQFLIQYYNGEERAKGNILERFSAQQFPDLHSELNLSSLELGDSALYFCASSVSATGSTTGELFFGEGSRLTVL.

The chain has TRBV13 and TRBJ2-2, with 9 positions matching TRBD1. The germline V gene encodes CDR1 PRHDT and CDR2 FYEKMQ (reference sequence). This CDR3 has 16 amino acids. V lost 5 bases, J lost 6 bases, and 10 bases stayed unmatched. CDR3 DNA: TGTGCCAGCAGCGGACAGGGGTCGAGGATTCCCGGGGAGCTGTTTTTT. Translated: CASSGQGSRIPGELFF.

The chain carries TRBV28 and TRBJ2-7, with D unresolved. Between the trimmed V and J ends, which lost 5 bases and 0 bases, there was a span of 8 bases. Germline V gene lookup returns CDR1 MDHEN and CDR2 SYDVKM. The CDR3 contains 13 residues. The CDR3: CASSPASSYEQYF. DNA of the CDR3: TGTGCCAGCAGTCCGGCTAGCTCCTACGAGCAGTACTTC. The variable domain in full, completed from reference TRBV28 and TRBJ2-7, reads DVKVTQSSRYLVKRTGEKVFLECVQDMDHENMFWYRQDPGLGLRLIYFSYDVKMKEKGDIPEGYSVSREKKERFSLILESASTNQTSMYLCASSPASSYEQYFGPGTRLTVT.